The present T cell receptor (beta chain) was sequenced within a study of beta chain features in type 1 diabetes (dated by TCRdb to 2016 to 2019). Regarding the research as a whole: Mean age, gender distribution, total cell number and subset yield did not differ between patients and healthy donors. A total of roughly 100 million sorted cells were examined across all samples, and a strong correlation was observed between cell number per subset and RNA yield. Regulatory and stem cell-like memory subsets were isolated from only 8 patients and roughly eight healthy donors, whereas naive and central memory subsets came from all 28 donors. The study compared TCRB repertoires of sorted circulating CD4+ T cell subsets between recently diagnosed type 1 diabetes patients and matched healthy donors. Here is what the overall study found, with its caveats: Shorter templates might be favored by PCR, yet because patient and control samples were amplified and corrected together, any such skew would affect both groups equally. Type 1 diabetes patients showed a moderate but significant shortening of TCRB CDR3 length in all four CD4+ subsets. Naive, central memory and regulatory TCRB repertoires appeared to be more similar among patients than among healthy donors. Sequencing cDNA rather than genomic DNA could over-represent highly expressing activated cells, although activation and CD3 levels did not differ between groups. Because small numbers of individuals were included in the HLA sub-analyses, any influence of HLA type on TCRB rearrangement was left unresolved. At VDJ recombination sites, patients with type 1 diabetes made fewer insertions and deleted more nucleotides, a pattern implying thymic rearrangement abnormalities.

The entire isolated RNA was reverse transcribed using the High Capacity cDNA Reverse Transcription Kit, and thus expressed TCRB transcripts were sequenced. Deep immunoSEQ sequencing was performed on naive, central memory and regulatory T cell samples, with an average of roughly 3.6 million total reads per sample. Sorted cells were lysed in RLT buffer, and RNA was extracted using DNase-treated RNeasy Micro or Mini kits according to cell number. To prevent cross-contamination, every cell subset was processed on its own, while patient and healthy donor samples were processed together. Using the immunoSEQ multiplex PCR, TCRB sequences were amplified from cDNA into 87-bp fragments spanning the CDR3 region. The amplicons were sequenced using the Illumina HiSeq platform. Turning to the authors' computational methods: Synthetic template baselines were used to correct PCR bias computationally, reads within Hamming distance 2 were collapsed together, and singletons that could not be merged were discarded. By aligning reads against IMGT, V, D and J genes, CDR3 length, and insertions or deletions at six rearrangement sites were assigned. Within each subset, clonotype counts were normalized to sorted cell number, after which true diversity and Gini coefficients were computed with the tcR R package. The overlap coefficient, calculated on TCRB nucleotide sequences, was used to measure repertoire sharing. The table was pulled from immuneACCESS by TCRdb, which kept in-frame rearrangements only. Such tables lose some clones; where checked, under half of the loss comes from unresolved V genes, and the rest has no known cause. V, J and clone size are taken as reported in that table, and D and trimming were inferred from the DNA itself. The sample records 130,000 or so clones, around a tenth of which are singletons. The ten biggest clones cover 0.65% of the sample.

V gives up 6 bases and J gives up 4 bases, and the segment between their germline ends measures 15 bases. Taken from cysteine to phenylalanine, the CDR3 has 14 residues. Only the CDR3 DNA is retained, 42 bases long and in frame from the first base. From the germline V gene (reference sequence), CDR1 is LNHDA and CDR2 is SQIVND. Of note for this clone: The antigen this receptor binds is unknown. No much larger clone is present one base from it, and per-base qualities are unavailable.

A single peripheral blood draw of approximately 100 mL on average was collected from each donor into heparinised tubes. A BD FACSAria II was used to sort naive, central memory, regulatory and stem cell-like memory CD4+ T cells with a panel that included CD45RO, CCR7, CD25, CD127, CD95 and CD27. A purity above 95% was achieved for all sorted populations. PBMCs were separated immediately by Lymphoprep density gradient centrifugation and were stained directly, without being cultured. To minimize batch effects, samples were stained and sorted in pairs, one healthy donor with one patient per experiment.

The chain is encoded by TRBV19 joined to TRBJ2-5; the D gene cannot be named for sure. What was sequenced was central memory CD4+ T cells from blood. The sequence came from a woman aged 35 to 49 in good health. The CDR3: CASSRILTGETQYF. Read as DNA, the sequence is TGTGCCAGTAGCCGAATCCTAACGGGAGAGACCCAGTACTTC.